Below are 22 T cell receptor beta chains sequenced from a single sample in a study of patients and donors after allogeneic stem cell transplantation. TCRdb itself ran the RT-PCR reads through MiXCR, one entry per CDR3 protein. Of approximately 410,000 distinct CDR3 sequences in the sample, roughly 16% were seen once. Sequencing was performed on blood, either unsorted or a sorted T cell fraction (not recorded which). These receptors were collected from a human donor who was either an allogeneic HSCT recipient or a stem cell or donor lymphocyte infusion donor (not recorded which). It is not recorded whose cells these are; they may come from a transplant donor.

This chain links TRBV2 with TRBJ2-2; D unclear. Germline assignment: CDR1 SNHLY and CDR2 FYNNEI. CDR3 length: 13 amino acids. V lost 3 bases, J lost 6 bases, and 8 bases lay in between. The chain's CDR3 is CASSEGGSGELFF. The CDR3 bases are TGTGCCAGCAGTGAGGGTGGGTCCGGGGAGCTGTTTTTT. The variable domain in full, completed from reference TRBV2 and TRBJ2-2, reads EPEVTQTPSHQVTQMGQEVILRCVPISNHLYFYWYRQILGQKVEFLVSFYNNEISEKSEIFDDQFSVERPDGSNFTLKIRSTKLEDSAMYFCASSEGGSGELFFGEGSRLTVL.

The chain combines TRBV11-2 with TRBJ2-7; D is unclear. The V and J ends lost 0 bases and 0 bases respectively, with 9 bases between them. CDR3 size: 15 residues. In germline, CDR1 is SGHAT, CDR2 FQNNGV. DNA of the CDR3: TGTGCCAGCAGCTTAGATCAGTACAGCTCCTACGAGCAGTACTTC. Translation: CASSLDQYSSYEQYF.

The chain is built from TRBV11-2 and TRBJ2-3, with D unresolved. The CDR3 covers 12 residues. Trimming took 4 bases from V and 10 from J, leaving 12 bases between them. Germline V gene data show CDR1 as SGHAT and CDR2 as FQNNGV. CDR3 region: CASSYALSAQYF. Written as DNA, the CDR3 is TGTGCCAGCAGCTATGCCCTGTCGGCGCAGTATTTT.

This clonotype occurred once. The chain combines TRBV6-2 or TRBV6-3 with TRBJ2-2; D could derive from TRBD1 or TRBD2 (5 bases each). Germline assignment: CDR1 MNHEY and CDR2 SVGEGT. V lost 6 bases and J lost 3, with 14 bases in between. There are 15 residues in the CDR3. The CDR3 region is CASSPTGRDTGELFF. Here the CDR3 DNA reads TGTGCCAGCAGCCCTACGGGGCGGGACACCGGGGAGCTGTTTTTT.

This clonotype showed up just a few times. The chain has TRBV5-6 and TRBJ2-7; 10 positions agree with TRBD1. Germline V gives CDR1 SGHDT, CDR2 YYEEEE. This CDR3 contains 17 residues. V lost 0 bases, J lost 7 bases, and 13 bases stayed unmatched. For the CDR3, the DNA is TGTGCCAGCAGCTTGGTAATATCGAGACAGGGGGCGTGGGAGCAGTACTTC. Translating gives CASSLVISRQGAWEQYF.

The chain couples TRBV30 to TRBJ1-2; D possibly corresponds to TRBD1 (6 bases). Germline lookup yields CDR1 GTSNPN and CDR2 SVGIG (reference sequence). The V end was cut by 7 bases, the J end by 6 bases, with 18 bases between. CDR3 size: 13 residues. The CDR3 bases are TGTGCCTACCGGCGGGGGGCAAATAATGGCTACACCTTC. As protein: CAYRRGANNGYTF.

The chain joins TRBV24-1 to TRBJ2-1, with TRBD2 identical over 8 bases. Germline trimming cut 3 bases from V and 8 bases from J; bases unmatched to any gene: 8. Germline V gene sequence: CDR1 KGHDR, CDR2 SFDVKD. CDR3 length: 15 residues. This CDR3 is CATSDPPGLGHEQFF. The CDR3 bases are TGTGCCACCAGTGATCCTCCGGGACTAGGCCATGAGCAGTTCTTC.

This clonotype turned up a few times. The J gene is TRBJ1-4, the V gene TRBV2; weak D call: TRBD1 (5 bases). The CDR3 has 15 amino acids. Germline V gene sequence: CDR1 SNHLY, CDR2 FYNNEI. Trimming removed 5 bases at V and 1 base at J, with 11 bases between. CDR3 region: CASSIHQGTNEKLFF. DNA of the CDR3: TGTGCCAGCAGTATCCACCAGGGAACTAATGAAAAACTGTTTTTT.

The gene calls are TRBV18 and TRBJ2-1, with TRBD2 matching 11 bases. The CDR3 has 14 amino acids. Germline loops: CDR1 KGHSH, CDR2 LQKENI. With V trimmed by 3 bases and J by 8 bases, 3 bases remained unmatched. The CDR3 DNA is TGTGCCAGCTCACCTTCGGGACTAGCGGATGAGCAGTTCTTC. It encodes CASSPSGLADEQFF.

This clonotype turned up a few times. The chain links TRBV27 to TRBJ1-1; D remains unclear. V lost 9 bases and J lost 7, with 12 bases in between. Germline values: CDR1 MNHEY, CDR2 SMNVEV (reference sequence). The CDR3 runs to 11 residues. CDR3 nucleotides: TGTGCCAGTAGCGACGACCGTGAAGCTTTCTTT. Its translation is CASSDDREAFF.

This clonotype was detected a few times. This chain joins TRBV5-1 and TRBJ2-7, with D hard to call. There are 15 residues in the CDR3. With 1 base removed from V and 1 base from J, the gap between germline ends came to 12 bases. Germline V gene lookup returns CDR1 SGHRS and CDR2 YFSETQ. The chain's CDR3 is CASSLWSQTSYEQYF. CDR3 nucleotides: TGCGCCAGCAGCTTGTGGTCCCAGACTTCCTACGAGCAGTACTTC.

The genes are TRBV5-1 and TRBJ2-3; 8 bases are shared with TRBD1. Germline V gives CDR1 SGHRS, CDR2 YFSETQ. The CDR3 is 16 amino acids. The J segment lost 1 base and the V segment lost 4 bases, leaving 8 bases of the junction unmatched. DNA for the CDR3: TGCGCCAGCAGCAGCGACAGGGGAACTGGCACAGATACGCAGTATTTT. This sequence encodes CASSSDRGTGTDTQYF.

The rearrangement joins TRBV6-5 to TRBJ2-7; the D is unclear. There are 15 residues in the CDR3. Germline assignment: CDR1 MNHEY and CDR2 SVGAGI. Trimming shortened V by 0 bases and J by 6 bases, and 15 bases separated the two germline ends. CDR3 sequence reads: CASSYSIGPPLEQYF. The CDR3 nucleotides read TGTGCCAGCAGTTACTCGATCGGGCCCCCTCTCGAGCAGTACTTC.

The V and J genes are TRBV6-2 or TRBV6-3 and TRBJ1-4, with 7 positions matching TRBD1. The CDR3 contains 15 residues. The J segment lost 7 bases and the V segment lost 0 bases, leaving 5 bases of the junction unmatched. Germline assignment: CDR1 MNHEY and CDR2 SVGEGT. CDR3 in DNA: TGTGCCAGCAGTTACTCGGACAGGAAAGGTGAAAAACTGTTTTTT. Amino acid sequence: CASSYSDRKGEKLFF.

J is TRBJ2-2 and V is TRBV4-2; D unclear. CDR1 and CDR2 from the germline V gene are LGHNA and YNFKEQ. The CDR3 contains 16 residues. The V end lost 2 bases, the J end lost 4 bases, and 14 bases lay between the germline ends. For the CDR3, the DNA is TGTGCCAGCAGCCAATTCGTCCTCCGTAGCACCGGGGAGCTGTTTTTT. As protein: CASSQFVLRSTGELFF.

This clonotype was seen many times. The J gene is TRBJ2-7, the V gene TRBV29-1; D remains ambiguous. Germline CDR1 SQVTM, CDR2 ANQGSEA. The CDR3 is made up of 12 amino acids. V lost 3 bases to trimming and J lost 3 bases, with 9 bases between them. CDR3 in DNA: TGCAGCGTTGAGAAGGACGACTACGAGCAGTACTTC. This translates into CSVEKDDYEQYF.

J is TRBJ2-7 and V is TRBV4-3, with 8 positions matching TRBD2. The CDR3 has 17 amino acids. Looked up from germline, CDR1 is LGHNA and CDR2 is YSLEER. Trimming cost V 6 bases and J 2 bases; bases outside gene matches: 15. As DNA, the CDR3 is TGCGCCAGCAGTCCTGGTGCTAGCGGGCGGGCCGCCTACGAGCAGTACTTC. Amino acid sequence: CASSPGASGRAAYEQYF.

The chain has TRBV5-1 and TRBJ2-7; maybe TRBD2 (7 bases). V was pared by 4 bases and J by 3 bases, with 14 bases between. Per the germline V gene, CDR1 is SGHRS and CDR2 is YFSETQ. The CDR3 contains 14 residues. CDR3 protein: CASSPWGGSYEQYF. The CDR3 DNA follows: TGCGCCAGCAGCCCCTGGGGGGGCAGCTACGAGCAGTACTTC.

The gene calls are TRBV5-1 and TRBJ1-3; D is uncertain. Germline-derived CDR1 and CDR2 are SGHRS and YFSETQ. Trimming shortened V by 0 bases and J by 0 bases, and 7 bases separated the two germline ends. There are 15 residues in the CDR3. The DNA of the CDR3 is TGCGCCAGCAGCTTGGGACGCAACTCTGGAAACACCATATATTTT. This codes for CASSLGRNSGNTIYF.

The chain couples TRBV25-1 to TRBJ1-1; D not certain. The CDR3 has 13 residues. V shed 7 bases and J shed 0 bases, with 9 bases lying between them. Germline CDR1 MGHDK, CDR2 SYGVNS. The CDR3 nucleotides are TGTGCCAGCACCAGAGGGTTGAACACTGAAGCTTTCTTT. Translated, it gives CASTRGLNTEAFF.

V usage is TRBV6-1 and J usage is TRBJ2-7; D gene ambiguous. CDR1 and CDR2 from the germline V gene are MNHNS and SASEGT. This CDR3 spans 14 amino acids. Trimming left V 6 bases short and J 2 bases short, with 14 bases between. The CDR3: CASSHTFRTYEQYF. The CDR3 nucleotides read TGTGCCAGCAGCCATACCTTCCGGACCTACGAGCAGTACTTC.

This clonotype was detected a few times. V and J are TRBV5-1 and TRBJ1-2; weak D call: TRBD1 (6 bases). The CDR3 consists of 14 residues. The germline V gene has CDR1 SGHRS and CDR2 YFSETQ. V shed 4 bases and J shed 2 bases, with 12 bases lying between them. The CDR3 spells CASSGGALNYGYTF. In DNA, the CDR3 is TGCGCCAGCAGCGGGGGCGCTTTGAACTATGGCTACACCTTC.